The subject of this entry is one TCR beta chain. Its antigen is unidentified. This specimen comes from a study of T cells in Graves' hyperthyroidism and ophthalmopathy. Study observations and caveats: Onset of ophthalmopathy came a median roughly 6.5 months after the model predicted it.

Germline CDR1 is LGHNA and CDR2 is YSLEER. V lost 0 bases and J lost 5, with 7 bases in between. The CDR3 loop spans 13 amino acids. Lactation, pregnancy, other autoimmune disease or uncontrolled infection excluded patients. TCR beta CDR3 sequences were amplified from RNA transcripts. In the first-round RT-PCR of the TCR CDR3, the HTBI primer set was used. Each CDR3 protein is one row after TCRdb ran MiXCR on the multiplex PCR reads. The sample lists 200,000 to 250,000 distinct CDR3 sequences, about a sixth occurring once. Sequences were obtained from blood. This TCR was recovered from a woman between 18 and 29 years old with Graves' ophthalmopathy. The chain joins TRBV4-3 to TRBJ1-1; no definite D call. For the CDR3, the DNA is TGCGCCAGCAGCCAAGAGGCCGAGACTGAAGCTTTCTTT. It specifies CASSQEAETEAFF.